Listed below are T cell receptor beta chains from one sample, sequenced in a study of tumor-infiltrating lymphocytes in primary liver carcinoma. Each CDR3 protein is one row after TCRdb ran MiXCR on the multiplex PCR reads. The sample includes about 200,000 distinct CDR3 sequences, around four fifths of them seen just once. The sample was tumor tissue from primary liver carcinoma. The receptors stem from a man in his forties or fifties with primary liver carcinoma and hepatitis B virus infection. The CDR3 runs from the conserved cysteine through the conserved F or W. D genes are given only for firm matches. Not all rows give a size; the values are once, few, many and, for expanded clones, a class.

V	J	size	D	CDR3	DNA
TRBV12-3/TRBV12-4	TRBJ1-1	.	.	CASNEGTWDEAFF	TGTGCCAGCAATGAAGGGACATGGGATGAAGCTTTCTTT
TRBV10-1	TRBJ2-2	.	TRBD1	CASSELSGTGGSNIGELFF	TGCGCCAGCAGTGAACTATCGGGGACAGGGGGAAGTAACATCGGGGAGTTGTTTTTT
TRBV29-1	TRBJ2-5	.	.	CSVVSGTIWETEYF	TGCAGCGTTGTGTCTGGGACCATATGGGAGACCGAGTACTTC
TRBV4-3	TRBJ2-7	.	.	CASNQSGESEQYF	TGCGCCAGTAACCAATCGGGAGAGTCCGAGCAGTACTTC
TRBV7-2	TRBJ2-3	.	TRBD2	CASSSSWPAGGQDTQYF	TGTGCCAGCAGCTCCAGCTGGCCAGCGGGAGGGCAAGATACGCAGTATTTT
TRBV29-1	TRBJ2-2	.	.	CSVGSPDLNAGELFF	TGCAGCGTTGGATCCCCGGACTTAAACGCCGGGGAGCTGTTTTTT
TRBV29-1	TRBJ1-1	.	.	CSIAPGCGMNTEAFF	TGCAGCATTGCCCCAGGTTGTGGGATGAACACTGAAGCTTTCTTT
TRBV29-1	TRBJ2-7	few	.	CSVGDGPHTEQYF	TGCAGCGTTGGAGACGGACCGCATACCGAGCAGTACTTC
TRBV6-2/TRBV6-3	TRBJ2-1	few	.	CASSLVGGRYNEQFF	TGTGCCAGCAGTCTTGTCGGGGGGCGTTACAATGAGCAGTTCTTC
TRBV29-1	TRBJ2-3	.	.	CGTRPRERDTNTQYF	TGCGGCACCCGGCCGCGGGAGAGGGACACAAATACGCAGTATTTT
TRBV29-1	TRBJ2-4	medium-sized	TRBD1	CSVGQGNIQYF	TGCAGCGTTGGACAGGGAAACATTCAGTACTTC
TRBV11-2	TRBJ2-2	.	.	CANSTELDTGELFF	TGTGCCAACAGCACAGAATTGGACACCGGGGAGCTGTTTTTC
TRBV5-6	TRBJ1-2	.	.	CASSSYEGGDYDYTF	TGTGCCAGCAGCTCCTACGAGGGGGGTGACTATGACTACACCTTC
TRBV12-3/TRBV12-4	TRBJ1-1	once	TRBD1	CASSSIVGQGNTEAFF	TGTGCCAGCAGTTCCATCGTGGGACAGGGAAACACTGAAGCTTTCTTT
TRBV4-3	TRBJ1-2	.	.	CASGQEDNYGYTF	TGCGCCAGCGGCCAGGAGGACAACTATGGCTACACCTTC
TRBV6-2/TRBV6-3	TRBJ2-7	.	.	CASSYSIYDQYF	TGTGCCAGCAGTTACTCGATCTACGACCAGTATTTC
TRBV12-3/TRBV12-4	TRBJ2-1	.	.	CTSSIIKGLGNEQFF	TGTACCAGCAGTATCATCAAGGGGCTCGGGAATGAGCAGTTCTTC
TRBV11-2	TRBJ2-5	.	TRBD1	CASSRWTGLTETQYF	TGTGCCAGCAGTCGTTGGACAGGTCTCACGGAGACCCAGTACTTC
TRBV12-3/TRBV12-4	TRBJ1-2	.	TRBD1	CASSIGGYGHTF	TGTGCCAGTAGCATAGGGGGCTATGGTCACACATTC
TRBV6-6	TRBJ2-7	.	TRBD2	CANSYPGLAGLSSYEQYF	TGTGCCAACAGTTACCCCGGACTAGCGGGCTTAAGCTCCTACGAGCAGTACTTC
TRBV6-5	TRBJ2-6	.	.	CAIRYFTGSEANVLTF	TGTGCCATCAGATACTTCACGGGCTCTGAGGCCAACGTCCTGACTTTC
TRBV4-1	TRBJ2-1	.	TRBD2	CASSQLGTSEYNGQSF	TGCGCCAGCAGCCAACTCGGGACTAGCGAGTACAATGGGCAGTCCTTC
TRBV2	TRBJ2-1	few	TRBD2	CASRAGGLNEQFF	TGTGCCAGCAGGGCGGGGGGGCTCAATGAGCAGTTCTTC
TRBV6-1	TRBJ2-7	.	TRBD1	CAISEGGAVYEQYF	TGTGCTATCAGTGAAGGGGGCGCAGTCTACGAGCAGTACTTC
TRBV29-1	TRBJ2-7	.	.	CNVVQGGAYEQYF	TGCAACGTTGTTCAGGGCGGGGCCTACGAGCAGTATTTC
TRBV4-1	TRBJ2-1	.	TRBD2	CAGSQLGTSVYNEQFF	TGCGCCGGCAGCCAACTCGGGACTAGTGTGTACAATGAGCAGTTCTTC
TRBV14	TRBJ1-1	many	.	CASSLIPVVSEGMNTEAFF	TGTGCCAGCAGCCTTATCCCCGTGGTTTCTGAGGGGATGAACACTGAAGCTTTCTTT
TRBV4-2	TRBJ2-7	.	.	CASSQDGISGSYEQYF	TGTGCCAGTAGCCAAGATGGGATTAGCGGCTCCTACGAGCAGTACTTC
TRBV4-1	TRBJ2-2	.	.	CTSTRTRNTWELFF	TGCACCAGTACCAGGACGAGGAACACCTGGGAGCTGTTTTTT
TRBV29-1	TRBJ2-2	.	TRBD1	CSVEITGAGELIF	TGCAGCGTTGAGATAACAGGGGCCGGGGAGCTAATTTTT
TRBV6-1	TRBJ2-7	.	.	CACQRIGVPYEQYF	TGTGCCTGCCAACGGATAGGGGTCCCCTACGAGCAGTACTTC
TRBV11-3	TRBJ2-2	.	.	CASSWGLDNIGELFF	TGTGCCAGCAGCTGGGGACTGGATAACATCGGGGAGTTGTTTTTT
TRBV4-2	TRBJ1-2	.	.	CACSQDRTGWGYTF	TGTGCCTGCAGCCAGGATCGAACAGGCTGGGGCTACACCTTC